One and the same sample provided the 31 T cell receptor beta chains below, sequenced in a study of blood T cell repertoires in COVID-19. Some clones are missing from TCRdb's copy, which holds only in-frame ones; the method was immunoSEQ multiplex PCR. The sample consists of around 94,000 clones, nearly 90% of them appearing once. Sequencing used peripheral blood. These receptors were collected from a man aged 45-60 years with active COVID-19.

In DNA form, the CDR3 reads TGTGCCAGCAGTTCAGGGGGCAGCTATGGCTACACCTTC. It encodes CASSSGGSYGYTF. The chain employs TRBV12-3 or TRBV12-4 and TRBJ1-2; 8 bases match TRBD1. This CDR3 spans 13 amino acids. V was pared by 4 bases and J by 4 bases, with 2 bases of the junction left unmatched.

The V call is TRBV18, the J call TRBJ2-2; D perhaps matches TRBD2 (5 bases). The V end was cut by 5 bases, the J end by 10 bases, with 14 bases between. The CDR3 length is 13 residues. CDR1 is KGHSH, CDR2 LQKENI, per germline. DNA for the CDR3: TGTGCCAGCTCAACTAGATTAGCAGAGGAGCTGTTTTTT. It codes for CASSTRLAEELFF.

The CDR3: CASSPLELAGNTGELFF. The CDR3 region has the DNA TGTGCCAGCAGCCCTCTGGAACTAGCGGGGAACACCGGGGAGCTGTTTTTT. The V gene is TRBV4-2, the J gene TRBJ2-2, with 9 bases that match TRBD2. This CDR3 has 17 residues. Germline V lookup: CDR1 LGHNA, CDR2 YNFKEQ. V dropped 4 bases and J dropped 1; count of bases not matched to a gene: 7.

This chain connects TRBV4-2 to TRBJ2-1, with 9 bases identical to TRBD1. This CDR3 is built from 18 residues. V gave up 3 bases and J gave up 5 bases; unmatched junction bases: 14. Germline CDR1 reads LGHNA; CDR2 reads YNFKEQ. The CDR3 nucleotides read TGTGCCAGCAGCCACGAACAACCGGGACAGGGATACAACAATGAGCAGTTCTTC. Translated: CASSHEQPGQGYNNEQFF.

The genes are TRBV5-1 and TRBJ2-6; maybe TRBD2 (6 bases). This CDR3 region has 15 residues. Germline V gives CDR1 SGHRS, CDR2 YFSETQ. The germline V and J ends were trimmed by 2 bases and 2 bases, with 8 bases remaining between them. CDR3 nucleotide sequence: TGCGCCAGCAGCTTCCGCGGGACTGGGGCCAACGTCCTGACTTTC. This encodes CASSFRGTGANVLTF. The entire variable domain, with the rest obtained from reference TRBV5-1 and TRBJ2-6, is as follows: KAGVTQTPRYLIKTRGQQVTLSCSPISGHRSVSWYQQTPGQGLQFLFEYFSETQRNKGNFPGRFSGRQFSNSRSEMNVSTLELGDSALYLCASSFRGTGANVLTFGAGSRLTVL.

This chain joins TRBV7-3 and TRBJ2-3, with D possibly matching TRBD2 (6 bases). The V end was cut by 5 bases, the J end by 2 bases, with 17 bases between. The CDR3 spans 16 residues. Germline assignment: CDR1 SGHTA and CDR2 FQGTGA. As DNA, the CDR3 is TGTGCCAGCAGCCAAAAGTCCGGGGGACTCACAGATACGCAGTATTTT. Translating it yields CASSQKSGGLTDTQYF.

This clone has only a few counts. The chain uses TRBV11-2 and TRBJ1-5; no reliable D call. This CDR3 has 15 residues. Germline-derived CDR1 and CDR2 are SGHAT and FQNNGV. Trimming pared 0 bases from V and 7 bases from J, leaving 13 bases between. CDR3 amino acids: CASSLDRYGIQPQHF. In DNA form, the CDR3 reads TGTGCCAGCAGCTTAGATCGTTACGGGATACAGCCCCAGCATTTT.

V gene TRBV9 combines with J gene TRBJ1-2; possible D gene TRBD1, 6 bases. The germline V gene encodes CDR1 SGDLS and CDR2 YYNGEE. The CDR3 totals 12 residues. With 6 bases removed from V and 3 bases from J, the gap between germline ends came to 9 bases. CDR3 DNA sequence: TGTGCCAGCACCCCAGGGGACTATGGCTACACCTTC. Translation gives CASTPGDYGYTF.

This clone was observed once. This rearrangement joins TRBV7-9 to TRBJ1-4; 8 positions agree with TRBD1. CDR1 and CDR2 from the germline V gene are SEHNR and FQNEAQ (reference sequence). The CDR3 spans 14 residues. The trim removed 3 bases at V and 4 bases at J, leaving 1 base unmatched. In DNA, the CDR3 is TGTGCCAGCAGCTTGACAGGGGTTAATGAAAAACTGTTTTTT. Protein sequence: CASSLTGVNEKLFF.

This clone was seen more than once but under ten times. The chain uses TRBV5-1 and TRBJ2-1; no clear D gene. Per the germline V gene, CDR1 is SGHRS and CDR2 is YFSETQ. V lost 5 bases and J lost 5, with 14 bases in between. The CDR3 sequence is 14 residues long. In nucleotides, the CDR3 is TGCGCCAGCAGTTCCGCGAACGGTAACAATGAGCAGTTCTTC. It translates to CASSSANGNNEQFF. The full variable domain, completed using reference TRBV5-1 and TRBJ2-1, is KAGVTQTPRYLIKTRGQQVTLSCSPISGHRSVSWYQQTPGQGLQFLFEYFSETQRNKGNFPGRFSGRQFSNSRSEMNVSTLELGDSALYLCASSSANGNNEQFFGPGTRLTVL.

The table lists this clone with a count of one. The V and J genes are TRBV10-3 and TRBJ2-7; maybe TRBD2 (5 bases). The CDR3 sequence is 15 residues long. Between the trimmed V and J ends, which lost 6 bases and 4 bases, there was a span of 19 bases. Germline CDR1 ENHRY, CDR2 SYGVKD. CDR3 residues: CAISGTGTLPYEQYF. CDR3 coding DNA: TGTGCCATCAGCGGCACGGGAACCCTTCCTTACGAGCAGTACTTC.

The V gene is TRBV5-5, the J gene TRBJ2-5, with 11 nucleotides matching TRBD2. V gave up 4 bases and J gave up 5 bases; unmatched junction bases: 7. Germline CDR1 is SGHKS and CDR2 is YYEKEE (reference sequence). CDR3 length: 15 residues. The CDR3 bases are TGTGCCAGCAGCGGAACTAGCGGGGGAGCGGAGACCCAGTACTTC. Its protein is CASSGTSGGAETQYF.

Details on this clone: Distinct nucleotide sequences in the sample also encode this CDR3. The gene calls are TRBV11-1 and TRBJ2-7; TRBD1 matches at 8 bases. The CDR3 spans 14 residues. V dropped 4 bases and J dropped 2; count of bases not matched to a gene: 4. Germline CDR1 reads SGHAT; CDR2 reads FQDESV (reference sequence). The CDR3 protein is CASSSRQGPYEQYF. DNA of the CDR3: TGTGCCAGCAGCTCGAGACAGGGGCCCTACGAGCAGTACTTC.

This sequence joins TRBV30 and TRBJ1-2, with D possibly TRBD1 on 5 matching bases. CDR3 size: 17 residues. The germline CDR1 and CDR2 sequences are GTSNPN and SVGIG (reference sequence). V was clipped by 3 bases and J by 8 bases, with 28 bases between them. As DNA, the CDR3 is TGTGCCTGGAGGTTTGCGGGGCCTCTTTCTACCCGTGTAGGCTACACCTTC. This sequence encodes CAWRFAGPLSTRVGYTF.

This clone showed up just a few times. The V call is TRBV4-1, the J call TRBJ2-2; D not resolved. Germline values: CDR1 MGHRA, CDR2 YSYEKL. There are 15 residues in the CDR3. The V gene lost 0 bases and the J gene lost 0 bases, with 5 bases spanning the gap. DNA of the CDR3: TGCGCCAGCAGCCAAGAGTCGTCGAACACCGGGGAGCTGTTTTTT. Its translation: CASSQESSNTGELFF.

The V gene is TRBV6-5, the J gene TRBJ1-5; weak D call: TRBD1 (6 bases). This CDR3 is built from 14 residues. Trimming stripped 5 bases from V and 9 bases from J, with 17 bases between. CDR1 and CDR2 (germline): MNHEY, SVGAGI. CDR3 residues: CASSQRQVLTPQHF. DNA of the CDR3: TGTGCCAGCAGTCAACGACAGGTTCTGACGCCCCAGCATTTT.

Here the CDR3 DNA reads TGTGCCAGCAGTTATCGCGGGGGCCGCACCTACGAGCAGTACTTC. As protein: CASSYRGGRTYEQYF. The J gene is TRBJ2-7, the V gene TRBV6-5; D might be TRBD2 (7 bases). Trimming took 3 bases from V and 2 from J, leaving 14 bases between them. The CDR3 loop spans 15 amino acids. Germline CDR1 reads MNHEY; CDR2 reads SVGAGI.

In its sample, this clone was seen a few times. The chain employs TRBV2 and TRBJ1-2; D ambiguous. Looked up from germline, CDR1 is SNHLY and CDR2 is FYNNEI. Trimming shortened V by 6 bases and J by 7 bases, and 12 bases separated the two germline ends. The CDR3 has 12 residues. In DNA form, the CDR3 reads TGTGCCAGCAGAGACGGAGGCGGTGGCTACACCTTC. Its protein product is CASRDGGGGYTF.

The V and J genes are TRBV10-2 and TRBJ2-7; TRBD1 aligns across 7 bases. Per the germline V gene, CDR1 is WSHSY and CDR2 is SAAADI. The CDR3 runs 14 residues. The V and J ends lost 7 bases and 5 bases, in that order; junction bases with no gene match: 11. The CDR3 here is CASKDDRVRNEQYF. As DNA, the CDR3 is TGCGCCAGCAAAGACGACAGGGTTAGAAACGAGCAGTACTTC.

The rearrangement joins TRBV7-8 to TRBJ2-1; 11 bases are shared with TRBD2. The CDR3 is made up of 16 amino acids. V was clipped by 5 bases and J by 7 bases; unmatched bases: 10. The germline CDR1 and CDR2 sequences are SGHVS and FQNEAQ. The CDR3 sequence: CASSLSGGADLNEQFF. The CDR3 region has the DNA TGTGCCAGCAGCCTTAGCGGGGGGGCCGATTTAAATGAGCAGTTCTTC.

This clone was seen just once. The V call is TRBV5-4, the J call TRBJ2-5; 10 bases fit TRBD2. Trimming cost V 4 bases and J 5 bases; bases outside gene matches: 14. Germline assignment: CDR1 SGHNT and CDR2 YYREEE (reference sequence). This CDR3 is 17 amino acids long. CDR3 DNA sequence: TGTGCCAGCAGCCCGGGGGCGGCTAGCGGGGGTAGGGAGACCCAGTACTTC. This gives the protein CASSPGAASGGRETQYF. The variable domain in full, with the rest retrieved from reference TRBV5-4 and TRBJ2-5, is ETGVTQSPTHLIKTRGQQVTLRCSSQSGHNTVSWYQQALGQGPQFIFQYYREEENGRGNFPPRFSGLQFPNYSSELNVNALELDDSALYLCASSPGAASGGRETQYFGPGTRLLVL.

The chain employs TRBV10-3 and TRBJ2-1; D perhaps matches TRBD2 (6 bases). V was shortened by 8 bases and J by 7 bases, with 18 bases between the two germline ends. The germline V gene has CDR1 ENHRY and CDR2 SYGVKD. The length of the CDR3 is 14 residues. CDR3 DNA: TGTGCCATCGAGAGCGGGCAGGGAGAGAATGAGCAGTTCTTC. Its protein is CAIESGQGENEQFF.

This sequence joins TRBV6-6 and TRBJ1-2; 7 bases are a match to TRBD1. In germline, CDR1 is MNHNY, CDR2 SVGAGI (reference sequence). This CDR3 spans 13 amino acids. V shed 2 bases, J shed 7 bases, and the junction held 4 bases outside the gene matches. In nucleotides, the CDR3 is TGTGCCAGCAGTTACAGGGGGCAGTTTGGCTACACCTTC. Amino acids: CASSYRGQFGYTF.

This sequence joins TRBV20-1 and TRBJ1-6; 7 nucleotides line up with TRBD1. The CDR3 runs to 15 residues. J lost 7 bases, V lost 3 bases, and 9 bases had no gene match. Germline V gene lookup returns CDR1 DFQATT and CDR2 SNEGSKA (reference sequence). CDR3 in amino acids: CSASPATGKNSPLHF. In nucleotides, the CDR3 is TGCAGTGCTAGTCCCGCGACAGGGAAAAATTCACCCCTCCACTTT.

This clone was recorded once. The same CDR3 can be traced to other DNA sequences in this sample. This chain uses TRBV2 with TRBJ2-2; no reliable D call. The germline V gene has CDR1 SNHLY and CDR2 FYNNEI. Between the trimmed V and J ends, which lost 4 bases and 2 bases, there was a span of 8 bases. This CDR3 is built from 14 residues. CDR3 DNA: TGTGCCAGCAGTGCTACAGAAAACACCGGGGAGCTGTTTTTT. It yields the protein CASSATENTGELFF.

This clone was observed once. This chain uses TRBV3-1 (or the pseudogene TRBV3-2) with TRBJ1-3, with D possibly matching TRBD1 (5 bases). Deletions cut 0 bases from V and 3 bases from J, with 9 bases between. Germline values: CDR1 LGHDT, CDR2 YNNKEL (reference sequence). This CDR3 region has 15 residues. CDR3: CASSQELRVGNTIYF. CDR3 nucleotide sequence: TGTGCCAGCAGCCAAGAACTCAGGGTTGGAAACACCATATATTTT.

The genes are TRBV19 and TRBJ1-3, with a possible D match to TRBD1 (5 bases). The length of the CDR3 is 13 residues. Germline lookup yields CDR1 LNHDA and CDR2 SQIVND (reference sequence). V was trimmed by 5 bases and J by 0 bases, leaving 5 bases between them. This chain's CDR3 is CASSQGSGNTIYF. Here the CDR3 DNA reads TGTGCCAGTAGTCAGGGCTCTGGAAACACCATATATTTT.

This clone showed up just a few times. The rearrangement joins TRBV30 to TRBJ1-3; D is unresolved. This CDR3 has 17 residues. V gave up 1 base and J gave up 0 bases, with 16 bases separating them. The germline CDR1 and CDR2 sequences are GTSNPN and SVGIG (reference sequence). CDR3 in amino acids: CAWSASGIVSSGNTIYF. CDR3 in DNA: TGTGCCTGGAGTGCGTCGGGGATCGTCTCCTCTGGAAACACCATATATTTT. Using reference TRBV30 and TRBJ1-3 for the parts outside the CDR3, the full variable domain is SQTIHQWPATLVQPVGSPLSLECTVEGTSNPNLYWYRQAAGRGLQLLFYSVGIGQISSEVPQNLSASRPQDRQFILSSKKLLLSDSGFYLCAWSASGIVSSGNTIYFGEGSWLTVV.

This chain links TRBV19 with TRBJ1-3, with a possible D match to TRBD1 (5 bases). The CDR3 runs to 15 residues. CDR1 and CDR2 from the germline V gene are LNHDA and SQIVND (reference sequence). Trimming left V 4 bases short and J 8 bases short, with 18 bases between. CDR3 DNA sequence: TGTGCCAGTAGTACGTCGAGAAGGGGCGCGGACACCATATATTTT. As protein: CASSTSRRGADTIYF.

This chain uses TRBV15 with TRBJ2-1; 10 positions agree with TRBD1. The CDR3 runs to 17 residues. CDR1 is LNHNV, CDR2 YYDKDF, per germline (reference sequence). The V segment lost 2 bases and the J segment 10 bases; nucleotides outside the gene matches: 14. The CDR3 DNA sequence: TGTGCCACCAGCAGACCTACACCGGGACAGGGGATCGGCGAGCAGTTCTTC. Encoded protein: CATSRPTPGQGIGEQFF.

The chain is built from TRBV25-1 and TRBJ2-3; the D gene is possibly TRBD1 (6 bases). Trimming took off 2 bases at V and 2 bases at J, with 11 bases between the two ends. This CDR3 region has 15 residues. Germline values: CDR1 MGHDK, CDR2 SYGVNS. CDR3 coding DNA: TGTGCCAGCAGTGAAAGGGGGACGTACACAGATACGCAGTATTTT. This sequence encodes CASSERGTYTDTQYF.